The 20 T cell receptor beta chains below come from one sample, sequenced in a study of T cell repertoires in cytomegalovirus infection. These receptors lack a known antigen. TCRdb re-analysed the reads in MiXCR, keeping a single row per CDR3 protein. The sample holds around 360,000 distinct CDR3 sequences, roughly 34% seen once. The sequenced sample was cultured PBMCs, obtained from culture after CMV antigen stimulation. These receptors were taken from a human donor in good health (CMV status not recorded). Some clones in this sample may be carry-over from other donors' samples.

This clonotype appeared once. The genes are TRBV7-3 and TRBJ1-2, with 9 bases lining up with TRBD1. V lost 6 bases to trimming and J lost 6 bases; unmatched junction nucleotides: 5. Germline CDR1 is SGHTA and CDR2 is FQGTGA. This CDR3 is 13 amino acids long. CDR3 residues: CASRRRTGDGYTF. CDR3 coding DNA: TGTGCCAGCAGACGAAGGACAGGGGATGGCTACACCTTC.

This clonotype showed up many times. The chain combines TRBV9 with TRBJ2-1, with TRBD2 matching 8 bases. V lost 0 bases, J lost 7 bases, and 6 bases stayed unmatched. The CDR3 spans 15 residues. Germline CDR1 reads SGDLS; CDR2 reads YYNGEE. The CDR3, as DNA: TGTGCCAGCAGCGTAGACCCGGGAGGGCCGAATGAGCAGTTCTTC. This translates into CASSVDPGGPNEQFF.

V is TRBV12-3 or TRBV12-4 and J is TRBJ2-7; D gene uncertain. Trimming removed 6 bases at V and 4 bases at J, with 10 bases between. The CDR3 runs 12 residues. The CDR3 region has the DNA TGTGCCAGCAGCCTACAGAGATACGAGCAGTACTTC. Translation gives CASSLQRYEQYF.

V is TRBV4-3 and J is TRBJ2-4, with D tentatively TRBD1 or TRBD2 (5 bases each). The V end lost 4 bases, the J end lost 4 bases, and 11 bases lay between the germline ends. The CDR3 spans 14 residues. Germline assignment: CDR1 LGHNA and CDR2 YSLEER. For the CDR3, the DNA is TGCGCCAGCAGCCGAGGGACGGCAAAAAACATTCAGTACTTC. Its protein is CASSRGTAKNIQYF.

The chain combines TRBV12-3 or TRBV12-4 with TRBJ2-2, with no clear D. CDR3 size: 15 residues. V shed 7 bases and J shed 1 base, with 13 bases lying between them. CDR3 in amino acids: CASTSQRLNTGELFF. The CDR3, as DNA: TGTGCCAGCACCTCACAGAGGTTGAACACCGGGGAGCTGTTTTTT.

About this clonotype: This CDR3 is missing its conserved last phenylalanine or tryptophan, likely due to a read error. This chain links TRBV7-2 with TRBJ2-1; 10 nucleotides agree with TRBD2. V lost 5 bases and J lost 2; bases outside the gene matches: 6. CDR3 length: 16 amino acids. CDR1 is SGHTA and CDR2 is FQGNSA in the germline V gene. The CDR3 DNA follows: TGTGCCAGCAGCCTGGAGCGGGAGGGCCCCTACAATGAGCAGTTCTTG. Amino acid sequence: CASSLEREGPYNEQFL.

In its sample, this clonotype was seen a few times. The chain joins TRBV12-3 or TRBV12-4 to TRBJ2-1; a possible D gene is TRBD2 (6 bases). This CDR3 has 16 residues. V lost 5 bases to trimming and J lost 4 bases, with 18 bases between them. CDR3 sequence (DNA): TGTGCCAGCAGTCGAACTAGGGGAGGACTTTACAATGAGCAGTTCTTC. Translating it yields CASSRTRGGLYNEQFF.

This clonotype occurred many times. This chain uses TRBV7-2 with TRBJ2-1; D ambiguous. Trimming took off 4 bases at V and 9 bases at J, with 10 bases between the two ends. Germline CDR1 SGHTA, CDR2 FQGNSA. This CDR3 is 12 amino acids long. CDR3 residues: CASSSTRVEQFF. The CDR3 bases are TGTGCCAGCAGCTCAACCCGGGTTGAGCAGTTCTTC.

The sample holds many counts of this clonotype. The chain combines TRBV7-8 with TRBJ2-1; D is undetermined. Deletions cut 4 bases from V and 10 bases from J, with 17 bases between. Per germline, CDR1 SGHVS and CDR2 FQNEAQ. The CDR3 length is 14 residues. As DNA, the CDR3 is TGTGCCAGCAGCTACGCGGCCCTAAAAAACGAGCAGTTCTTC. As protein: CASSYAALKNEQFF. Using reference TRBV7-8 and TRBJ2-1 for the parts outside the CDR3, the full variable domain is GAGVSQSPRYKVAKRGQDVALRCDPISGHVSLFWYQQALGQGPEFLTYFQNEAQLDKSGLPSDRFFAERPEGSVSTLKIQRTQQEDSAVYLCASSYAALKNEQFFGPGTRLTVL.

In its sample, this clonotype was seen a few times. The chain recombines TRBV7-4 with TRBJ1-2, with unresolved D. The germline CDR1 and CDR2 sequences are SGHVT and SQSDAQ. The CDR3 is 15 amino acids. With 6 bases removed from V and 3 bases from J, the gap between germline ends came to 17 bases. This chain's CDR3 is CASRTSKATHYGYTF. In DNA, the CDR3 is TGTGCCAGCAGGACCTCCAAGGCCACTCACTATGGCTACACCTTC.

The chain couples TRBV6-2 or TRBV6-3 to TRBJ2-5, with TRBD2 matching 9 bases. The CDR3 has 15 amino acids. The J segment lost 2 bases and the V segment lost 5 bases, leaving 6 bases of the junction unmatched. Germline loops: CDR1 MNHEY, CDR2 SVGEGT. CDR3 in DNA: TGTGCCAGCAGTCCGACTAGCGGATCACAAGAGACCCAGTACTTC. This sequence encodes CASSPTSGSQETQYF.

The rearrangement links TRBV4-1 to TRBJ2-3; D may match TRBD1 or TRBD2 (7 bases each). Germline values: CDR1 MGHRA, CDR2 YSYEKL. The CDR3 length is 17 residues. Trimming shortened V by 3 bases and J by 2 bases, and 18 bases separated the two germline ends. CDR3 region: CASSQGRQGGNTDTQYF. In nucleotides, the CDR3 is TGCGCCAGCAGCCAGGGGCGACAGGGAGGGAACACAGATACGCAGTATTTT.

The rearrangement joins TRBV20-1 to TRBJ2-5, with D unclear. This CDR3 region has 13 residues. Germline V gene sequence: CDR1 DFQATT, CDR2 SNEGSKA (reference sequence). Trimming removed 3 bases from V and 4 bases from J, with 12 bases in between. CDR3 sequence (DNA): TGCAGTGCTAGCCGGATTTTAGGAGAGACCCAGTACTTC. It codes for CSASRILGETQYF.

This clonotype has only a few counts. The CDR3 protein is CASNAGARGPAKNIQYF. The DNA for the CDR3 is TGTGCCAGCAACGCGGGGGCGCGTGGACCAGCCAAAAACATTCAGTACTTC. The V and J genes are TRBV6-2 or TRBV6-3 and TRBJ2-4; tentative D call: TRBD2 (7 bases). Between the trimmed V and J ends, which lost 7 bases and 0 bases, there was a span of 19 bases. The CDR3 runs 17 residues. Germline assignment: CDR1 MNHEY and CDR2 SVGEGT.

This clonotype occurred a few times. The chain links TRBV10-3 to TRBJ2-3; 10 nucleotides align to TRBD2. Germline V lookup: CDR1 ENHRY, CDR2 SYGVKD. The CDR3 has 16 residues. J gave up 6 bases and V 3 bases, and 9 bases lay outside the gene matches. This CDR3 reads CAISDANLSGRDTQYF. The CDR3 coding sequence is TGTGCCATCAGTGACGCTAATCTTAGCGGGAGGGATACGCAGTATTTT.

The chain carries TRBV19 and TRBJ2-1; TRBD2 agrees at 11 bases. Germline values: CDR1 LNHDA, CDR2 SQIVND (reference sequence). The CDR3 covers 16 residues. Trimming took 1 base from V and 10 from J; bases not matched to a gene: 9. The CDR3 bases are TGTGCCAGTAGTATAGGACTAGCGGGACAAGGGTGGGAGCAGTTCTTC. Its protein is CASSIGLAGQGWEQFF.

The chain joins TRBV6-1 to TRBJ2-6, with a weak D call TRBD2 (6 bases). The germline V and J ends were trimmed by 6 bases and 4 bases, with 13 bases remaining between them. Germline CDR1 and CDR2: MNHNS and SASEGT. This CDR3 contains 15 residues. The CDR3 coding sequence is TGTGCCAGCAGCGTCGGGGGTCTGGGGGCCAACGTCCTGACTTTC. It translates to CASSVGGLGANVLTF.

The chain uses TRBV5-4 and TRBJ2-1; D might be TRBD2 (6 bases). V lost 4 bases, J lost 1 base, and 12 bases lay in between. The CDR3 loop spans 15 amino acids. CDR1 and CDR2 (germline): SGHNT, YYREEE (reference sequence). CDR3 protein: CASSPPGESYNEQFF. In DNA, the CDR3 is TGTGCCAGCAGCCCCCCGGGAGAGTCCTACAATGAGCAGTTCTTC.

In the case of this clonotype: Mismatch with germline at one junction end may stem from a read error. This chain connects TRBV5-3 to TRBJ2-7; 12 positions match TRBD2. TRBV5-3 is placed among ORFs of uncertain function. The CDR3 has 18 residues. The DNA of the CDR3 is TGTGCCAGCAGCTTGCGGACTAGCGGGAACTCTCCCTCCTACGAGCAGTACTTC. This gives the protein CASSLRTSGNSPSYEQYF.

The CDR3 nucleotides read TGTGCCAGCAGTTTAAGGAGCGGGGTCTACAATGAGCAGTTCTTC. Its protein is CASSLRSGVYNEQFF. The V call is TRBV28, the J call TRBJ2-1; 7 positions agree with TRBD2. The V gene end was trimmed by 2 bases and the J gene end by 3 bases; junction bases not matched to a gene: 4. Per germline, CDR1 MDHEN and CDR2 SYDVKM. There are 15 residues in the CDR3.